This T cell receptor (beta chain) was captured by sequencing in a study of T cells in localized non-small cell lung cancer. Data came from immunoSEQ multiplex PCR; TCRdb stores just in-frame clones and leaves some out. The table includes approximately 1,500 clones, 40% detected once. Germline loops: CDR1 MDHEN, CDR2 SYDVKM. V was shortened by 6 bases and J by 8 bases, with 13 bases between the two germline ends. This CDR3 contains 12 residues. The TCR comes from a woman between 35 and 70 years old with stage II squamous cell lung carcinoma. J is TRBJ1-2 and V is TRBV28, with D possibly TRBD1 on 6 matching bases. This specimen consisted of lung tumor tissue, obtained before any cancer treatment. In DNA, the CDR3 is TGTGCCAGCAGCCCTGGACAGAGCGGCTACACCTTC. Encoded protein: CASSPGQSGYTF.